The 21 T cell receptor beta chains below all came from one sample that was sequenced in a study of cytomegalovirus exposure and HLA in healthy donors. In the PCR, 60 Vbeta and 13 Jbeta primers were used. The data were produced by immunoSEQ multiplex PCR, yet TCRdb's version contains in-frame clones alone and is incomplete. Seen here are around 130,000 clones, over 75% observed once, and the top ten hold around 1.2%. Material for sequencing was PBMCs. These receptors all come from a man in his fifties in good health and CMV-seronegative.

The chain recombines TRBV28 with TRBJ2-7, with TRBD1 matching over 10 bases. Germline V lookup: CDR1 MDHEN, CDR2 SYDVKM. V lost 5 bases and J lost 4; bases outside the gene matches: 5. The CDR3 has 14 amino acids. CDR3 loop: CASSADRGSYEQYF. CDR3 nucleotides: TGTGCCAGCAGTGCGGACAGGGGGAGTTACGAGCAGTACTTC.

The V call is TRBV9, the J call TRBJ2-7, with D perhaps TRBD2 (6 bases). Germline-derived CDR1 and CDR2 are SGDLS and YYNGEE. V dropped 4 bases and J dropped 6 bases, with 11 bases sitting between them. The CDR3 has 12 amino acids. DNA for the CDR3: TGTGCCAGCAGCCCATCGGGACTCGAGCAGTACTTC. This gives the protein CASSPSGLEQYF.

A few counts support this clone. V and J are TRBV7-3 and TRBJ2-1, with 9 bases lining up with TRBD2. Germline lookup yields CDR1 SGHTA and CDR2 FQGTGA. This CDR3 contains 16 residues. V dropped 4 bases and J dropped 4; count of bases not matched to a gene: 8. The DNA for the CDR3 is TGTGCCAGCAGCTCGGTCTTTAGCGGGAGTTACAATGAGCAGTTCTTC. Its translation: CASSSVFSGSYNEQFF.

This rearrangement joins TRBV5-1 to TRBJ2-6, with a tentative D call TRBD1 (5 bases). The germline V gene encodes CDR1 SGHRS and CDR2 YFSETQ. V was clipped by 1 base and J by 0 bases, with 8 bases between them. The length of the CDR3 is 16 residues. The chain's CDR3 is CASSLQGSSGANVLTF. CDR3 bases: TGCGCCAGCAGCTTGCAGGGAAGCTCTGGGGCCAACGTCCTGACTTTC.

This chain connects TRBV7-6 to TRBJ2-1; 8 bases fit TRBD2. Germline CDR1 and CDR2: SGHVS and FNYEAQ. The CDR3 contains 16 residues. V lost 2 bases and J lost 0; bases outside the gene matches: 3. This chain's CDR3 is CASSLKSGSSYNEQFF. The CDR3 region has the DNA TGTGCCAGCAGCTTAAAGAGCGGGAGCTCCTACAATGAGCAGTTCTTC.

This sequence joins TRBV2 and TRBJ2-3; D gene ambiguous. V was shortened by 6 bases and J by 2 bases, with 15 bases between the two germline ends. The CDR3 is made up of 15 amino acids. Germline CDR1 is SNHLY and CDR2 is FYNNEI. Here the CDR3 reads CASRSSSLSTDTQYF. The CDR3 DNA follows: TGTGCCAGCAGGAGCTCGAGCCTATCCACAGATACGCAGTATTTT.

This clone was seen many times. V usage is TRBV6-1 and J usage is TRBJ2-2, with D possibly matching TRBD1 (6 bases). Germline lookup yields CDR1 MNHNS and CDR2 SASEGT. The CDR3 spans 14 residues. Trimming took off 7 bases at V and 1 base at J, with 10 bases between the two ends. CDR3 sequence (DNA): TGTGCCAGCAACCGGGACAAGAACACCGGGGAGCTGTTTTTT. Translation gives CASNRDKNTGELFF.

CDR3 coding DNA: TGTGCCAGCTCACCGCGGTTGAACACTGAAGCTTTCTTT. It translates to CASSPRLNTEAFF. The chain links TRBV18 to TRBJ1-1; D remains unclear. V shed 3 bases and J shed 0 bases, with 5 bases lying between them. Germline CDR1 KGHSH, CDR2 LQKENI. CDR3 length: 13 residues.

The rearrangement joins TRBV4-1 to TRBJ2-1; 8 nucleotides agree with TRBD2. The CDR3 loop spans 18 amino acids. Germline V gene lookup returns CDR1 MGHRA and CDR2 YSYEKL. The junction had 13 bases not matched to a gene; V was cut back by 1 base and J by 5 bases. The DNA for the CDR3 is TGCGCCAGCAGCCAAGCCCAAGGGAGCGGGAGAGGGGACAATGAGCAGTTCTTC. It codes for CASSQAQGSGRGDNEQFF.

The chain joins TRBV29-1 to TRBJ2-1; TRBD2 matches 12 bases. Germline CDR1 SQVTM, CDR2 ANQGSEA. The CDR3 is 15 amino acids. V trimming: 6 bases; J trimming: 9 bases; junction bases outside the gene matches: 12. The CDR3 sequence: CSVYRTSGMNIEQFF. The CDR3 DNA follows: TGCAGCGTATACAGGACTAGCGGGATGAACATTGAGCAGTTCTTC.

V and J are TRBV27 and TRBJ1-3; D gene uncertain. Trimming took off 6 bases at V and 0 bases at J, with 6 bases between the two ends. Germline CDR1 reads MNHEY; CDR2 reads SMNVEV (reference sequence). CDR3 length: 13 amino acids. The CDR3 sequence: CASRGSSGNTIYF. In nucleotides, the CDR3 is TGTGCCAGCAGGGGGAGCTCTGGAAACACCATATATTTT.

This clone showed up just a few times. V is TRBV29-1 and J is TRBJ2-3; 13 nucleotides agree with TRBD2. The CDR3 totals 16 residues. After removal of 6 bases from V and 3 bases from J, the junction contained 9 bases not matched to a gene. Germline V lookup: CDR1 SQVTM, CDR2 ANQGSEA. CDR3 loop: CSVERTSGSRTDTQYF. DNA for the CDR3: TGCAGCGTGGAGAGGACTAGCGGGAGTAGGACAGATACGCAGTATTTT.

The table lists this clone with a few counts. This chain links TRBV5-4 with TRBJ1-3; 8 positions match TRBD1. Trimming cost V 4 bases and J 4 bases; bases outside gene matches: 4. The CDR3 is 14 amino acids. CDR1 and CDR2 from the germline V gene are SGHNT and YYREEE (reference sequence). The CDR3 here is CASSPRTGGNTIYF. The CDR3, as DNA: TGTGCCAGCAGCCCCCGGACAGGGGGAAACACCATATATTTT. Variable domain in full (rest from reference TRBV5-4 and TRBJ1-3): ETGVTQSPTHLIKTRGQQVTLRCSSQSGHNTVSWYQQALGQGPQFIFQYYREEENGRGNFPPRFSGLQFPNYSSELNVNALELDDSALYLCASSPRTGGNTIYFGEGSWLTVV.

The V gene is TRBV6-5, the J gene TRBJ1-2, with TRBD1 as a possible D gene (5 bases). From germline, CDR1 is MNHEY and CDR2 SVGAGI. The germline V and J ends were trimmed by 2 bases and 4 bases, with 8 bases remaining between them. This CDR3 is built from 13 residues. The CDR3 coding sequence is TGTGCCAGCAGTTACGACAGTGCCTATGGCTACACCTTC. It encodes CASSYDSAYGYTF.

The V gene is TRBV6-5, the J gene TRBJ2-7; 8 nucleotides match TRBD2. Germline CDR1 MNHEY, CDR2 SVGAGI. This CDR3 region has 15 residues. V dropped 6 bases and J dropped 5; count of bases not matched to a gene: 12. CDR3 bases: TGTGCCAGCAGCACTCGAGCGGGAGTATTCAACGAGCAGTACTTC. Residues: CASSTRAGVFNEQYF.

This chain joins TRBV28 and TRBJ1-2, with 7 bases that match TRBD1. Per the germline V gene, CDR1 is MDHEN and CDR2 is SYDVKM. V trimming: 9 bases; J trimming: 4 bases; junction bases outside the gene matches: 11. This CDR3 comprises 14 residues. The CDR3 nucleotides read TGTGCCAGTCTGCGGAGGGGGCTCGGCTATGGCTACACCTTC. It translates to CASLRRGLGYGYTF.

This clone showed up just a few times. V and J are TRBV5-8 and TRBJ2-6; a possible D gene is TRBD2 (5 bases). The V gene lost 2 bases and the J gene lost 1 base, with 7 bases spanning the gap. CDR3 length equals 15 residues. Per the germline V gene, CDR1 is SGHTS and CDR2 is YDEGEE. CDR3 sequence reads: CASSFRGSGANVLTF. CDR3 sequence (DNA): TGTGCCAGCAGCTTTAGAGGGTCTGGGGCCAACGTCCTGACTTTC.

The chain recombines TRBV18 with TRBJ2-1; 8 nucleotides line up with TRBD2. Germline trimming cut 4 bases from V and 7 bases from J; bases unmatched to any gene: 12. CDR1 KGHSH and CDR2 LQKENI come from the germline V gene. The CDR3 contains 16 residues. This CDR3 is CASSRGRERERNEQFF. CDR3 nucleotides: TGTGCCAGCTCACGAGGGAGAGAGCGGGAGCGGAATGAGCAGTTCTTC.

A word on this clone: A read error is possible here, since a much larger clone lies one base away. The V and J genes are TRBV7-3 and TRBJ2-7; D is possibly TRBD1 (5 bases). CDR3 length: 13 residues. Per germline, CDR1 SGHTA and CDR2 FQGTGA. Between the trimmed V and J ends, which lost 3 bases and 3 bases, there was a span of 9 bases. The CDR3 protein is CASSLGRDYEQYF. CDR3 DNA sequence: TGTGCCAGCAGCTTGGGCAGGGACTACGAGCAGTACTTC. Drawing the rest from reference TRBV7-3 and TRBJ2-7, the complete variable domain is GAGVSQTPSNKVTEKGKYVELRCDPISGHTALYWYRQSLGQGPEFLIYFQGTGAADDSGLPNDRFFAVRPEGSVSTLKIQRTERGDSAVYLCASSLGRDYEQYFGPGTRLTVT.

The V call is TRBV4-1, the J call TRBJ2-7; D gene ambiguous. There are 15 residues in the CDR3. Trimming left V 0 bases short and J 0 bases short, with 9 bases between. Per the germline V gene, CDR1 is MGHRA and CDR2 is YSYEKL. CDR3 sequence (DNA): TGCGCCAGCAGCCAAGAGTCGTTTCTCTCCTACGAGCAGTACTTC. Its protein is CASSQESFLSYEQYF.

The J gene is TRBJ1-3, the V gene TRBV4-2, with 7 positions matching TRBD1. Germline assignment: CDR1 LGHNA and CDR2 YNFKEQ. The CDR3 covers 16 residues. With V trimmed by 4 bases and J by 4 bases, 10 bases remained unmatched. The CDR3 sequence is CASSPPEGAIGNTIYF. The DNA for the CDR3 is TGTGCCAGCAGCCCCCCCGAGGGGGCGATAGGAAACACCATATATTTT.